This T cell receptor beta chain came from a study of T cell changes during pregnancy in multiple sclerosis. Repertoires were generated with immunoSEQ multiplex PCR, while TCRdb's copy carries only in-frame clones and drops some. In the table there are 45,000 or so clones, 91% of which are singletons. The sample here was CD8+ T cells from peripheral blood mononuclear cells, taken after pregnancy. The receptor's source is a female donor with multiple sclerosis, enrolled in a pregnancy study.

The CDR3 protein is CSVEVGQGNEQFF. Here the CDR3 DNA reads TGCAGCGTTGAGGTAGGACAGGGCAATGAGCAGTTCTTC. This chain joins TRBV29-1 and TRBJ2-1; 8 positions agree with TRBD1. The V gene's germline CDR1 is SQVTM and CDR2 ANQGSEA. Losses at the gene ends were 3 bases for V and 6 bases for J; bases not matched to a gene: 4. The CDR3 loop spans 13 amino acids.